A selection of T cell receptor beta chains follows, all from one sample in a study of blood T cell repertoires in COVID-19. Generated by immunoSEQ multiplex PCR, the TCRdb table keeps only in-frame clones and is missing some. The profile shows 100,000 to 120,000 clones, 75% to 90% of them singletons. The sequencing input was peripheral blood. These receptors were obtained from a woman aged 60-75 years with COVID-19, enrolled during active disease. Both conserved end residues are part of each CDR3. The D gene is left open where the match is weak. Rows give clone size only sometimes, using once, few, many, or a class for an expanded clone.

clone_size,d_call,v_call,j_call,cdr3_aa,cdr3_nt
.,.,TRBV5-4,TRBJ2-5,CASSLALRDFQETQYF,TGTGCCAGCAGCTTGGCCCTCCGGGACTTCCAAGAGACCCAGTACTTC
.,.,TRBV10-3,TRBJ2-7,CARNDSSYEQYF,TGTGCCCGCAATGACAGTTCCTACGAGCAGTACTTT
.,TRBD2,TRBV7-9,TRBJ2-1,CASSVGTSVYYNEQFF,TGTGCCAGCAGCGTCGGGACTAGCGTATACTACAATGAGCAGTTCTTC
.,TRBD1,TRBV27,TRBJ1-3,CASSPTGGNTIYF,TGTGCCAGCAGTCCGACAGGGGGAAACACCATATATTTT
few,TRBD1,TRBV10-3,TRBJ1-2,CAISTGERGNYGYTF,TGTGCCATCAGCACAGGGGAGAGGGGGAACTATGGCTACACCTTC
.,.,TRBV14,TRBJ2-7,CASSLQGLHEQYF,TGTGCCAGCAGCCTCCAGGGTCTCCACGAGCAGTACTTC
.,.,TRBV7-6,TRBJ1-1,CASSWAVNTEAFF,TGTGCCAGCAGCTGGGCAGTGAACACTGAAGCTTTCTTT
.,.,TRBV19,TRBJ1-5,CASSIESGPQPQHF,TGTGCCAGTAGTATAGAGTCAGGGCCTCAGCCCCAGCATTTT
.,.,TRBV18,TRBJ1-1,CASSPPSGEGTEAFF,TGTGCCAGCTCACCACCCTCCGGGGAAGGGACTGAAGCTTTCTTT
.,.,TRBV30,TRBJ1-1,CAWSTLWGTGDTEAFF,TGTGCCTGGAGTACTCTGTGGGGAACGGGGGACACTGAAGCTTTCTTT
.,.,TRBV7-9,TRBJ2-7,CASSLGQGLDEQYF,TGTGCCAGCAGCTTAGGACAGGGACTTGACGAGCAGTACTTC
.,TRBD1,TRBV10-3,TRBJ1-1,CAISRGRSAEAFF,TGTGCCATCAGTAGGGGGCGTTCGGCTGAAGCTTTCTTT
.,.,TRBV9,TRBJ1-1,CASSPTSSWNTEAFF,TGTGCCAGCAGCCCAACGTCTAGCTGGAACACTGAAGCTTTCTTT
.,.,TRBV6-5,TRBJ1-6,CASVSGRADSPLHF,TGTGCCAGCGTCTCCGGGAGGGCAGATTCACCCCTCCACTTT
.,TRBD1,TRBV15,TRBJ2-2,CATSRDNRGPGTGELFF,TGTGCCACCAGCAGAGATAACAGGGGGCCCGGAACCGGGGAGCTGTTTTTT
.,.,TRBV6-6,TRBJ1-1,CASSYRGTVNTEAFF,TGTGCCAGCAGTTACAGGGGGACGGTGAACACTGAAGCTTTCTTT
.,TRBD2,TRBV3-1/TRBV3-2,TRBJ2-5,CASSPRGGWETQYF,TGTGCCAGCAGCCCGCGGGGGGGCTGGGAGACCCAGTACTTC
.,TRBD1,TRBV6-5,TRBJ2-7,CASSLGQGSSYEQYF,TGTGCCAGCAGCCTCGGACAGGGGAGCTCCTACGAGCAGTACTTC
.,TRBD1,TRBV18,TRBJ2-7,CASSYFRDSPLKQYF,TGTGCCAGCTCCTACTTCCGGGACAGCCCCTTGAAGCAGTACTTC
.,TRBD2,TRBV4-3,TRBJ2-7,CASRRGLADSYEQYF,TGCGCCAGCAGACGGGGACTAGCGGACTCCTACGAGCAGTACTTC
few,.,TRBV10-3,TRBJ1-1,CAISDNRETEAFF,TGTGCCATCAGTGATAACAGGGAGACTGAAGCTTTCTTT
.,.,TRBV13,TRBJ2-7,CASSLVSTETDQYF,TGTGCCAGCAGCTTAGTGTCGACCGAGACAGATCAGTACTTC
.,.,TRBV29-1,TRBJ2-7,CSVNRQQGHEQYF,TGCAGCGTAAACAGGCAACAGGGCCACGAGCAGTACTTC
.,TRBD1,TRBV5-1,TRBJ1-2,CASSLAGTGNGYTF,TGCGCCAGCAGCTTGGCCGGGACAGGGAACGGCTACACCTTC
.,.,TRBV4-2,TRBJ2-1,CASSQESARGAFF,TGTGCCAGCAGCCAAGAGTCGGCTAGAGGAGCGTTCTTC
.,TRBD2,TRBV3-1/TRBV3-2,TRBJ2-5,CASSPGTSGGAQETQYF,TGTGCCAGCAGCCCTGGGACTAGCGGGGGGGCCCAAGAGACCCAGTACTTC
.,TRBD1,TRBV5-4,TRBJ1-2,CASSQSTGGISYGYTF,TGTGCCAGCAGCCAGAGCACAGGGGGAATTAGTTATGGCTACACCTTC
.,.,TRBV4-1,TRBJ2-3,CASSQVAQTSSTDTQYF,TGCGCCAGCAGCCAAGTCGCGCAAACCTCTAGCACAGATACGCAGTATTTT
.,.,TRBV10-2,TRBJ1-1,CASSGQMNTEAFF,TGCGCCAGCAGTGGACAGATGAACACTGAAGCTTTCTTT
.,TRBD2,TRBV14,TRBJ2-5,CASSQDMGGGDQETQYF,TGTGCCAGCAGCCAAGATATGGGCGGGGGGGACCAAGAGACCCAGTACTTC
few,TRBD2,TRBV7-2,TRBJ2-5,CASSLDLGGEETQYF,TGTGCCAGCAGCTTAGATCTGGGAGGGGAGGAGACCCAGTACTTC
.,.,TRBV30,TRBJ1-3,CAWKDRGNTIYF,TGTGCCTGGAAAGACAGAGGAAACACCATATATTTT
.,TRBD2,TRBV6-5,TRBJ2-7,CASSPGLAGQYEQYF,TGTGCCAGCAGCCCCGGACTAGCGGGGCAATACGAGCAGTACTTC
.,.,TRBV19,TRBJ1-2,CATSLQGSFDYGYTF,TGTGCCACCAGTCTTCAGGGGAGTTTCGACTATGGCTACACCTTC
.,.,TRBV6-5,TRBJ1-5,CASRQFNQPQHF,TGTGCCAGCAGGCAGTTCAATCAGCCCCAGCATTTT
.,.,TRBV6-5,TRBJ2-2,CASRGGTNTGELFF,TGTGCCAGCAGAGGAGGGACGAACACCGGGGAGCTGTTTTTT
.,TRBD1,TRBV24-1,TRBJ2-1,CATSVPGQGYNEQFF,TGTGCCACCAGTGTCCCGGGACAGGGCTACAATGAGCAGTTCTTC
.,.,TRBV5-6,TRBJ1-3,CASSLDSSGNTIYF,TGTGCCAGCAGCTTGGACAGCTCTGGAAACACCATATATTTT
.,TRBD1,TRBV5-1,TRBJ1-2,CASSLDRGRFDYGYTF,TGCGCCAGCAGCCTGGACAGGGGGCGATTTGACTATGGCTACACCTTC
.,.,TRBV30,TRBJ1-4,CAWSRGGEKLFF,TGTGCCTGGAGCCGGGGGGGGGAAAAACTGTTTTTT
.,.,TRBV19,TRBJ1-1,CASSMGPQNTEAFF,TGTGCCAGTAGTATGGGGCCACAGAACACTGAAGCTTTCTTT
.,TRBD1,TRBV19,TRBJ2-6,CASNRGSSGANVLTF,TGTGCCAGTAACAGGGGAAGCTCTGGGGCCAACGTCCTGACTTTC
.,.,TRBV11-2,TRBJ1-6,CASSLGGNSPLHF,TGTGCCAGCAGCTTAGGTGGCAATTCACCCCTCCACTTT
.,TRBD1,TRBV4-1,TRBJ1-2,CASSDEGQGILWGYGYTF,TGCGCCAGCAGCGACGAGGGACAGGGAATTTTATGGGGCTATGGCTACACCTTC
once,.,TRBV5-6,TRBJ1-1,CASSGRGPLEGAFF,TGTGCCAGCAGCGGGAGGGGACCGCTTGAGGGGGCTTTCTTT